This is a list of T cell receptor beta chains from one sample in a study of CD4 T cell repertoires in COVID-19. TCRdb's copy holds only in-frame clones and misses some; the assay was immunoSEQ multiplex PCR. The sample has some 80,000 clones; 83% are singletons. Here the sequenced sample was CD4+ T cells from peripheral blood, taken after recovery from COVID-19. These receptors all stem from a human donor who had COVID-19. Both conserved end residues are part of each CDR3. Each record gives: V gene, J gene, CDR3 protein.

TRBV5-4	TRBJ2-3	CASSSMGPRLQPLADTQYF
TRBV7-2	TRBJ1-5	CASSLAGTYSNQPQHF
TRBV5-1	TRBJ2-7	CASSDDKPYEQYF
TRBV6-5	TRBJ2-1	CASPGQGYNEQFF
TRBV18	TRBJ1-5	CASSPGQGRESNQPQHF
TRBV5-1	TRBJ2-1	CASSLNSLAGEYNEQFF
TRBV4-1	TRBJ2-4	CASSQDFSGSKNIQYF
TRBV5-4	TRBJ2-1	CASTAGTSRDNEQFF
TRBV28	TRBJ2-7	CASSRDRIRDEQYF
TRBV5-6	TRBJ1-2	CASSLGVGGGHGYTF
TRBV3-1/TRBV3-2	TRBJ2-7	CASSRDRGSEQYF
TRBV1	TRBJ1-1	CTSPTGRAEAFF